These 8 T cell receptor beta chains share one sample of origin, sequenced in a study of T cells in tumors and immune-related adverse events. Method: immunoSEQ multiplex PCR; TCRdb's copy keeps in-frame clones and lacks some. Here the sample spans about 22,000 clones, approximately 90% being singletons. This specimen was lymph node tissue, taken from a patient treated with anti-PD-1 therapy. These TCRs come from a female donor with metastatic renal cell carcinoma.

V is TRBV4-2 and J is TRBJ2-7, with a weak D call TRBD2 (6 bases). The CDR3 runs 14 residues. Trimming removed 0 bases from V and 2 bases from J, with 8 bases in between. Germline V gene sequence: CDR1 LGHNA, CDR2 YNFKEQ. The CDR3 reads CASSQERTTYEQYF. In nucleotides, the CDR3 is TGTGCCAGCAGCCAAGAAAGGACTACCTACGAGCAGTACTTC.

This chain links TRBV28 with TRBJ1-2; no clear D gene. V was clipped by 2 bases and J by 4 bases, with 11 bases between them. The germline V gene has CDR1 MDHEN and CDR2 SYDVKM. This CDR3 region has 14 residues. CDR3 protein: CASSLPNRIYGYTF. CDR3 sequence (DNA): TGTGCCAGCAGTTTACCCAACCGGATCTATGGCTACACCTTC.

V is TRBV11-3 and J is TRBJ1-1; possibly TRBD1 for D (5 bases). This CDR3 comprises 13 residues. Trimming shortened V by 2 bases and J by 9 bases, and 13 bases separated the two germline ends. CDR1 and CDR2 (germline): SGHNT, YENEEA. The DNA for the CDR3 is TGTGCCAGCAGCTTAATCGGCGGGGGAAAAGCTTTCTTT. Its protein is CASSLIGGGKAFF.

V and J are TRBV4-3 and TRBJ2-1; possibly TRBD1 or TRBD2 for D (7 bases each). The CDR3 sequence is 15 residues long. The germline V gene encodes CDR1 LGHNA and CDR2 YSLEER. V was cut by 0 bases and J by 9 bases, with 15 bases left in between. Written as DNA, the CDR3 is TGCGCCAGCAGCCAAGACCAGGGGGGGGGCGGTGAGCAGTTCTTC. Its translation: CASSQDQGGGGEQFF.

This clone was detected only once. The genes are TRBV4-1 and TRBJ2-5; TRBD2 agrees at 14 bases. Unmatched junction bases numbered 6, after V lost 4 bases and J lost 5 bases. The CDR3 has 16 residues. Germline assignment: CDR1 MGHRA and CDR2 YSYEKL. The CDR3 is CASSLLGLAGVETQYF. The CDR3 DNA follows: TGCGCCAGCAGCCTATTGGGACTAGCGGGAGTGGAGACCCAGTACTTC.

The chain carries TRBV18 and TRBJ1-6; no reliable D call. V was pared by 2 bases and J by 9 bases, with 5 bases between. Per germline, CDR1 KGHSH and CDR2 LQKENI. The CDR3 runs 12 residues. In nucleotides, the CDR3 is TGTGCCAGCTCACCAGACGGTTCACCCCTCCACTTT. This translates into CASSPDGSPLHF.

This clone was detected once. CDR3 nucleotides: TGTGCCAGCAGCTTAGTCGGGGGTGCAACTAATGAAAAACTGTTTTTT. This translates into CASSLVGGATNEKLFF. The rearrangement joins TRBV11-2 to TRBJ1-4; D is perhaps TRBD1 (5 bases). V shed 1 base and J shed 0 bases, with 9 bases lying between them. Germline CDR1 and CDR2: SGHAT and FQNNGV. This CDR3 region has 16 residues.

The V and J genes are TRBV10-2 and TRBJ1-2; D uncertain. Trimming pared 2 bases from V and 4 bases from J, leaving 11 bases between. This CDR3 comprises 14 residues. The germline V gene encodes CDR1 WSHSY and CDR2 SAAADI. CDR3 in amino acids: CASSETSVVYGYTF. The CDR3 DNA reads TGCGCCAGCAGTGAGACAAGCGTCGTCTATGGCTACACCTTC.